These 28 T cell receptor beta chains came from one sample sequenced in a study of T cells in Graves' hyperthyroidism and ophthalmopathy. Regions amplified from RNA transcripts were the TCR beta CDR3 regions. The TCR CDR3 first-round RT-PCR relied on the HTBI primer set. TCRdb analysed the multiplex PCR reads with MiXCR anew, one entry per CDR3 protein. Among 300,000 to 450,000 distinct CDR3 sequences, approximately 14% were seen once, and the ten largest hold around a quarter. Material: blood. The receptor set was obtained from a woman aged 18-30 years with Graves' hyperthyroidism that later progressed to Graves' ophthalmopathy.

This clonotype was observed at least ten times. The chain couples TRBV28 to TRBJ2-4; D is uncertain. Germline CDR1 and CDR2: MDHEN and SYDVKM. The CDR3 consists of 14 residues. The V end was cut by 3 bases, the J end by 6 bases, with 12 bases between. This chain's CDR3 is CASSFGGNLNIQYF. The DNA of the CDR3 is TGTGCCAGCAGTTTCGGTGGGAATTTAAACATTCAGTACTTC.

This clonotype was seen many times. The V call is TRBV27, the J call TRBJ2-1; D is undetermined. The germline CDR1 and CDR2 sequences are MNHEY and SMNVEV (reference sequence). This CDR3 is built from 13 residues. Trimming shortened V by 2 bases and J by 8 bases, and 10 bases separated the two germline ends. CDR3 nucleotide sequence: TGTGCCAGCAGTTTAGCGTCAGGAGATGAGCAGTTCTTC. Encoded protein: CASSLASGDEQFF.

V gene TRBV9 combines with J gene TRBJ2-3; D not resolved. Trimming left V 2 bases short and J 2 bases short, with 12 bases between. The CDR3 length is 15 residues. Germline CDR1 SGDLS, CDR2 YYNGEE. CDR3 in amino acids: CASSVNTETTDTQYF. The CDR3 DNA reads as TGTGCCAGCAGCGTCAACACGGAGACCACAGATACGCAGTATTTT.

This clonotype was picked up many times. The gene calls are TRBV2 and TRBJ2-7, with TRBD1 as a possible D gene (6 bases). Trimming cost V 4 bases and J 2 bases, with 12 bases left between them. Germline CDR1 and CDR2: SNHLY and FYNNEI. The CDR3 is made up of 14 amino acids. CDR3 region: CASSVRQDTYEQYF. Here the CDR3 DNA reads TGTGCCAGCAGTGTAAGACAGGACACCTACGAGCAGTACTTC.

This clonotype was recorded many times. This chain joins TRBV30 and TRBJ1-2; 7 bases fit TRBD1. There are 15 residues in the CDR3. The germline V gene has CDR1 GTSNPN and CDR2 SVGIG (reference sequence). V was pared by 1 base and J by 3 bases, with 8 bases of the junction left unmatched. CDR3 bases: TGTGCCTGGAGTGAAAGGGGGCATATCGACTATGGCTACACCTTC. Translation: CAWSERGHIDYGYTF. Complete variable domain (other parts from reference TRBV30 and TRBJ1-2): SQTIHQWPATLVQPVGSPLSLECTVEGTSNPNLYWYRQAAGRGLQLLFYSVGIGQISSEVPQNLSASRPQDRQFILSSKKLLLSDSGFYLCAWSERGHIDYGYTFGSGTRLTVV.

At least ten counts were recorded for this clonotype. The gene calls are TRBV11-3 and TRBJ2-5, with TRBD2 identical over 12 bases. The germline V gene encodes CDR1 SGHNT and CDR2 YENEEA. CDR3 size: 16 residues. V gave up 5 bases and J gave up 2 bases; unmatched junction bases: 6. The CDR3 nucleotides read TGTGCCAGCAGCGACGGACTAGCGGGGAGGCAAGAGACCCAGTACTTC. The encoded protein is CASSDGLAGRQETQYF.

This clonotype was found many times. CDR3 amino acids: CASSFSGPNSPQYF. CDR3 nucleotides: TGTGCCAGCAGTTTCAGCGGGCCGAATAGCCCCCAGTACTTC. This rearrangement joins TRBV27 to TRBJ2-5, with a weak D call TRBD2 (6 bases). CDR3 length equals 14 residues. V was cut by 3 bases and J by 9 bases, with 17 bases left in between. Germline values: CDR1 MNHEY, CDR2 SMNVEV (reference sequence).

This clonotype was recorded many times. The chain has TRBV28 and TRBJ2-7, with 7 bases lining up with TRBD2. The CDR3 length is 16 residues. Per the germline V gene, CDR1 is MDHEN and CDR2 is SYDVKM. The junction had 10 bases not matched to a gene; V was cut back by 3 bases and J by 2 bases. CDR3 nucleotide sequence: TGTGCCAGCAGTTTGTTGCAGGCTAGCGGTCCCTACGAGCAGTACTTC. Encoded protein: CASSLLQASGPYEQYF. Drawing the rest from reference TRBV28 and TRBJ2-7, the complete variable domain is DVKVTQSSRYLVKRTGEKVFLECVQDMDHENMFWYRQDPGLGLRLIYFSYDVKMKEKGDIPEGYSVSREKKERFSLILESASTNQTSMYLCASSLLQASGPYEQYFGPGTRLTVT.

This rearrangement joins TRBV6-1 to TRBJ1-1; D not resolved. CDR1 is MNHNS, CDR2 SASEGT, per germline. CDR3 length: 12 residues. Trimming removed 10 bases at V and 6 bases at J, with 15 bases between. The chain's CDR3 is CATRDPAAEAFF. The CDR3 coding sequence is TGTGCCACCCGTGACCCGGCGGCTGAAGCTTTCTTT.

V usage is TRBV7-9 and J usage is TRBJ2-1; 9 bases are shared with TRBD2. Germline CDR1 is SEHNR and CDR2 is FQNEAQ (reference sequence). The ends lost 6 bases at V and 8 bases at J; junction bases unmatched: 8. There are 14 residues in the CDR3. This CDR3 reads CASSSQAGGDEQFF. CDR3 in DNA: TGTGCCAGCAGTTCTCAAGCGGGAGGTGATGAGCAGTTCTTC.

This clonotype occurred many times. The chain links TRBV6-5 to TRBJ1-6, with a tentative D call TRBD1 (5 bases). Trimming removed 2 bases at V and 5 bases at J, with 10 bases between. Per germline, CDR1 MNHEY and CDR2 SVGAGI. This CDR3 has 15 amino acids. The CDR3 bases are TGTGCCAGCAGTTACGGGGCTTCGGATAATTCACCCCTCCACTTT. It encodes CASSYGASDNSPLHF.

The rearrangement uses TRBV19 and TRBJ1-4; D perhaps matches TRBD1 (5 bases). V lost 10 bases and J 6 bases, leaving 12 bases between the germline ends. Germline V gene sequence: CDR1 LNHDA, CDR2 SQIVND (reference sequence). The CDR3 runs to 12 residues. Written as DNA, the CDR3 is TGTGCCACTTCCAGGGTGGATGAAAAACTGTTTTTT. It specifies CATSRVDEKLFF.

There are many counts of this clonotype. The chain joins TRBV11-2 to TRBJ1-1; D possibly corresponds to TRBD1 (5 bases). Germline V gene data show CDR1 as SGHAT and CDR2 as FQNNGV. The CDR3 spans 15 residues. Trimming left V 4 bases short and J 4 bases short, with 16 bases between. The CDR3 bases are TGTGCCAGCAGCTATGGGGCACCGGTAGGCACTGAAGCTTTCTTT. It encodes CASSYGAPVGTEAFF. Looking up the rest from reference TRBV11-2 and TRBJ1-1 gives the full variable domain: EAGVAQSPRYKIIEKRQSVAFWCNPISGHATLYWYQQILGQGPKLLIQFQNNGVVDDSQLPKDRFSAERLKGVDSTLKIQPAKLEDSAVYLCASSYGAPVGTEAFFGQGTRLTVV.

This clonotype showed up many times. CDR3 in DNA: TGCGCCAGCAGCCAAGATCTTCGGGACAGGTTCAACCACGAGCAGTACTTC. Protein: CASSQDLRDRFNHEQYF. The chain has TRBV4-3 and TRBJ2-7; TRBD1 matches at 8 bases. Germline-derived CDR1 and CDR2 are LGHNA and YSLEER. The CDR3 totals 17 residues. The ends lost 0 bases at V and 5 bases at J; junction bases unmatched: 12.

This rearrangement joins TRBV7-2 to TRBJ1-1; 7 nucleotides agree with TRBD1. The CDR3 extends over 14 amino acids. Looked up from germline, CDR1 is SGHTA and CDR2 is FQGNSA. Trimming cost V 5 bases and J 4 bases; bases outside gene matches: 7. CDR3 loop: CASSALGTATEAFF. DNA for the CDR3: TGTGCCAGCAGCGCGCTCGGGACAGCCACTGAAGCTTTCTTT. Looking up the rest from reference TRBV7-2 and TRBJ1-1 gives the full variable domain: GAGVSQSPSNKVTEKGKDVELRCDPISGHTALYWYRQSLGQGLEFLIYFQGNSAPDKSGLPSDRFSAERTGGSVSTLTIQRTQQEDSAVYLCASSALGTATEAFFGQGTRLTVV.

V gene TRBV4-1 combines with J gene TRBJ1-2; D uncertain. This CDR3 comprises 13 residues. The germline V and J ends were trimmed by 6 bases and 6 bases, with 14 bases remaining between them. The germline CDR1 and CDR2 sequences are MGHRA and YSYEKL. In DNA form, the CDR3 reads TGCGCCAGCAGAGGCAGGCTCCTCGATGGCTACACCTTC. As protein: CASRGRLLDGYTF.

The chain joins TRBV27 to TRBJ1-6, with 11 bases that match TRBD1. The V gene end was trimmed by 5 bases and the J gene end by 3 bases; junction bases not matched to a gene: 9. Germline-derived CDR1 and CDR2 are MNHEY and SMNVEV (reference sequence). CDR3 size: 18 residues. CDR3 in DNA: TGTGCCAGCAGTCCATCCCGTGGGACAGGGGGCTATAATTCACCCCTCCACTTT. The encoded protein is CASSPSRGTGGYNSPLHF.

This clonotype has ten or more counts. The V and J genes are TRBV6-1 and TRBJ1-6, with 8 nucleotides matching TRBD1. With V trimmed by 5 bases and J by 7 bases, 4 bases remained unmatched. Germline V gene sequence: CDR1 MNHNS, CDR2 SASEGT. CDR3 length equals 14 residues. For the CDR3, the DNA is TGTGCCAGCAGTCATACAGGGGGGAATTCACCCCTCCACTTT. Its translation: CASSHTGGNSPLHF.

The J gene is TRBJ1-4, the V gene TRBV11-2, with a possible D match to TRBD1 (5 bases). The germline V and J ends were trimmed by 3 bases and 4 bases, with 15 bases remaining between them. The germline V gene encodes CDR1 SGHAT and CDR2 FQNNGV. The CDR3 spans 16 residues. CDR3 protein: CASSLGDGGDNEKLFF. The CDR3 nucleotides are TGTGCCAGCAGCTTGGGGGATGGGGGAGATAATGAAAAACTGTTTTTT.

The V gene is TRBV18, the J gene TRBJ2-6, with TRBD1 matching over 8 bases. The CDR3 covers 18 residues. Germline V gene lookup returns CDR1 KGHSH and CDR2 LQKENI. V dropped 0 bases and J dropped 0; count of bases not matched to a gene: 4. In DNA form, the CDR3 reads TGTGCCAGCTCACCACCGGGACAGGTGATCTCTGGGGCCAACGTCCTGACTTTC. Protein: CASSPPGQVISGANVLTF.

The table lists this clonotype with a few counts. The J gene is TRBJ1-4, the V gene TRBV19; weak D call: TRBD1 (5 bases). Trimming cost V 5 bases and J 6 bases, with 13 bases left between them. Germline V gene lookup returns CDR1 LNHDA and CDR2 SQIVND (reference sequence). The CDR3 extends over 14 amino acids. CDR3 sequence (DNA): TGTGCCAGTAGTGCCAGGAGGGGTGATGAAAAACTGTTTTTT. Translated, it gives CASSARRGDEKLFF.

The sample holds a few counts of this clonotype. V is TRBV28 and J is TRBJ2-1; tentatively, D is TRBD2 (5 bases). The germline V gene encodes CDR1 MDHEN and CDR2 SYDVKM. The CDR3 is 12 residues long. V dropped 3 bases and J dropped 9 bases, with 9 bases sitting between them. Written as DNA, the CDR3 is TGTGCCAGCAGTTTGGCCCGGGGTGAGCAGTTCTTC. Amino acids: CASSLARGEQFF.

This clonotype was picked up many times. The gene calls are TRBV28 and TRBJ2-5, with 9 bases lining up with TRBD2. J lost 4 bases, V lost 4 bases, and 4 bases had no gene match. The germline gives CDR1 MDHEN, CDR2 SYDVKM. The CDR3 runs to 14 residues. This CDR3 is CASSSLAGAETQYF. In nucleotides, the CDR3 is TGTGCCAGCAGTTCCTTAGCGGGAGCAGAGACCCAGTACTTC.

There are many counts of this clonotype. The chain links TRBV12-3 or TRBV12-4 to TRBJ1-2; 8 nucleotides match TRBD1. The CDR3 is made up of 15 amino acids. With 7 bases clipped from V and 8 bases from J, the junction kept 15 bases outside the gene matches. This CDR3 reads CASIWDGGRGQGYTF. CDR3 sequence (DNA): TGTGCCAGCATCTGGGATGGGGGCAGGGGGCAAGGCTACACCTTC.

This clonotype was detected only a few times. The gene calls are TRBV6-1 and TRBJ1-2; no reliable D call. This CDR3 has 13 residues. The V and J ends lost 4 bases and 2 bases respectively, with 8 bases between them. Germline loops: CDR1 MNHNS, CDR2 SASEGT. The CDR3, as DNA: TGTGCCAGCAGTGGGGAAGTAAACTATGGCTACACCTTC. Its protein is CASSGEVNYGYTF.

This clonotype occurred many times. The rearrangement links TRBV28 to TRBJ2-4; TRBD2 agrees at 13 bases. The CDR3 runs to 21 residues. Trimming removed 5 bases from V and 1 base from J; junction bases left unmatched: 17. The V gene's germline CDR1 is MDHEN and CDR2 SYDVKM. The CDR3 loop is CASSDSGLAGPNRRAKNIQYF. For the CDR3, the DNA is TGTGCCAGCAGTGATTCGGGACTAGCGGGGCCTAATCGAAGGGCCAAAAACATTCAGTACTTC. Variable domain in full (rest from reference TRBV28 and TRBJ2-4): DVKVTQSSRYLVKRTGEKVFLECVQDMDHENMFWYRQDPGLGLRLIYFSYDVKMKEKGDIPEGYSVSREKKERFSLILESASTNQTSMYLCASSDSGLAGPNRRAKNIQYFGAGTRLSVL.

This clonotype was seen at least ten times. This chain links TRBV29-1 with TRBJ2-1; 13 nucleotides align to TRBD2. Germline lookup yields CDR1 SQVTM and CDR2 ANQGSEA. After removal of 1 base from V and 9 bases from J, the junction contained 6 bases not matched to a gene. This CDR3 region has 15 residues. CDR3 loop: CSVEGTSGSFSEQFF. CDR3 bases: TGCAGCGTTGAAGGGACTAGCGGGAGCTTTAGTGAGCAGTTCTTC.

This clonotype was found a few times. The gene calls are TRBV19 and TRBJ2-3; no clear D gene. V was clipped by 10 bases and J by 2 bases, with 10 bases between them. The CDR3 is 12 amino acids. Germline V lookup: CDR1 LNHDA, CDR2 SQIVND (reference sequence). CDR3 in amino acids: CATSKNTDTQYF. For the CDR3, the DNA is TGTGCCACCAGTAAGAACACAGATACGCAGTATTTT.